The clone carrying this TCR beta chain has only a few counts. Its antigen remains unidentified. The missing conserved phenylalanine or tryptophan at the end of this CDR3 makes a read error likely. This sample is drawn from a study of T cells in Graves' hyperthyroidism and ophthalmopathy. Study results and limitations: Blood also held most thyroid clonotypes expanded beyond 0.001. A model using 13 V-J features told ophthalmopathy apart from stable hyperthyroidism.

The germline V and J ends were trimmed by 6 bases and 2 bases, with 11 bases remaining between them. This CDR3 is 13 amino acids long. The source material, RNA transcripts, was used to amplify TCR beta CDR3 regions. Primed by the HTBI set, a first-round RT-PCR was run on the TCR CDR3. TCRdb reprocessed the multiplex PCR reads via MiXCR and lists one record per CDR3 protein. The sample has a few hundred thousand distinct CDR3 sequences, around 46% seen once. The chain recombines TRBV12-3 or TRBV12-4 with TRBJ2-7; possibly TRBD2 for D (6 bases). The clonotype originates from an adult woman with Graves' disease, either hyperthyroidism or ophthalmopathy (not recorded which). The sequencing input was peripheral blood or thyroid tissue (not recorded which). CDR3 DNA: TGTGCCAGCAGGGGGGGAAAGCCCTACGAGCAGTACCTC. Residues: CASRGGKPYEQYL.